These T cell receptor beta chains were read from a single sample in a study of regulatory T cells in long-lasting Graves disease. MiXCR, applied by TCRdb to the multiplex PCR reads, yields one record per CDR3 protein. The data show about 620,000 distinct CDR3 sequences, 15% to 20% seen once. Another study also made use of these data, one on T cells in Graves' hyperthyroidism and ophthalmopathy.

Sequencing used peripheral blood mononuclear cells (PBMCs), obtained at new diagnosis, from a patient treated with antithyroid drugs. Receptors were obtained from a woman under 40 with Graves disease. Each CDR3 is given with its conserved first and last residue. Fields, in order: D gene, CDR3 length, clone size, J gene, V gene, CDR3 protein, CDR3 DNA. A D gene is named only where the DNA matches it firmly. Expanded clones get a size class; other rows say once, few or many, or leave the size out.

>-|16|-|TRBJ1-1|TRBV20-1
CSARDLLETLNTEAFF
TGCAGTGCTAGAGATCTCTTGGAGACCCTGAACACTGAAGCTTTCTTT
>TRBD1|10|many|TRBJ1-1|TRBV20-1
CSQGDTEAFF
TGCAGTCAGGGGGACACTGAAGCTTTCTTT
>TRBD2|16|-|TRBJ2-1|TRBV10-1
CASSAVRPSGTHEQFF
TGCGCCAGCAGTGCCGTGAGACCTAGCGGGACACATGAGCAGTTCTTC
>TRBD1|15|many|TRBJ2-7|TRBV20-1
CSASKAGQGSNEQYF
TGCAGTGCTAGTAAGGCGGGACAGGGTTCCAACGAGCAGTACTTC
>-|15|many|TRBJ2-1|TRBV7-3
CASSLTHVSSDEQFF
TGTGCCAGCAGCTTAACGCATGTGAGTTCGGATGAGCAGTTCTTC
>-|11|many|TRBJ2-1|TRBV7-3
CASSLDNEQFF
TGTGCCAGCAGCTTGGACAATGAGCAGTTCTTC
>TRBD2|16|many|TRBJ2-1|TRBV3-1
CASSQLASGGVVEQFF
TGTGCCAGCAGCCAGTTAGCGAGTGGGGGGGTTGTTGAGCAGTTCTTC
>-|13|many|TRBJ1-1|TRBV12-3/TRBV12-4
CASSSRTDTEAFF
TGTGCCAGCAGTTCCCGGACAGACACTGAAGCTTTCTTT
>-|13|few|TRBJ1-5|TRBV30
CAWSVQTNQPQHF
TGTGCCTGGAGTGTGCAGACCAATCAGCCCCAGCATTTT
>-|13|many|TRBJ1-1|TRBV18
CASSRQENTEAFF
TGTGCCAGCTCACGACAGGAGAACACTGAAGCTTTCTTT
>-|16|many|TRBJ1-2|TRBV3-1
CASSQGGRGVRDGYTF
TGTGCCAGCAGCCAAGGCGGACGAGGGGTTCGTGATGGCTACACCTTC
>TRBD2|15|-|TRBJ2-7|TRBV11-2
CASSLWGWGGDEQYF
TGTGCCAGCAGCTTATGGGGATGGGGGGGGGACGAGCAGTACTTC
>-|12|-|TRBJ2-1|TRBV30
CAWKAGGYEQFF
TGTGCCTGGAAAGCGGGCGGATATGAGCAGTTCTTC
>TRBD1|15|many|TRBJ2-5|TRBV7-2
CASTLSRDRQETQYF
TGTGCCAGCACCTTAAGCCGGGACAGACAAGAGACCCAGTACTTC
>-|14|many|TRBJ2-7|TRBV7-9
CASSLEGLSPEQYF
TGTGCCAGCAGCTTAGAAGGGCTGAGCCCCGAGCAGTACTTC
>-|14|many|TRBJ2-3|TRBV5-1
CASSSGGNTDTQYF
TGCGCCAGCAGCTCCGGGGGAAACACAGATACGCAGTATTTT
>TRBD1|14|-|TRBJ1-2|TRBV2
CASMEGQGAGGYTF
TGTGCCAGCATGGAAGGACAGGGGGCAGGTGGCTACACCTTC
>TRBD1|13|once|TRBJ2-3|TRBV6-1
CASSSTGSVTQYF
TGTGCCAGCAGCTCGACAGGGTCGGTTACGCAGTATTTT
>-|14|many|TRBJ1-1|TRBV28
CASSQTGRTGEAFF
TGTGCCAGCAGCCAAACAGGGAGGACGGGGGAAGCTTTCTTT
>-|15|few|TRBJ2-3|TRBV7-2
CASSLAGLNSDTQYF
TGTGCCAGCAGCTTAGCCGGGCTGAACAGTGATACGCAGTATTTT
>TRBD1|14|-|TRBJ2-7|TRBV28
CASRTGQGAYEQYF
TGTGCCAGCAGAACGGGACAGGGAGCCTACGAGCAGTACTTC
>TRBD1|19|few|TRBJ1-4|TRBV3-1
CASSEGTGSLRGSNEKLFF
TGTGCCAGCAGCGAGGGGACAGGGTCCCTCCGTGGCTCAAATGAAAAACTGTTTTTT
>-|18|few|TRBJ1-5|TRBV10-3
CAISESPPALTVSQPQHF
TGTGCCATCAGTGAGTCACCCCCGGCGTTGACAGTTTCCCAGCCCCAGCATTTT
>-|13|many|TRBJ1-5|TRBV18
CASSPDGNQPQHF
TGTGCCAGCAGCCCTGACGGCAATCAGCCCCAGCATTTT
>-|15|many|TRBJ2-5|TRBV7-2
CASSYGGDSLETQYF
TGTGCCAGCAGTTATGGCGGGGACTCGTTGGAGACCCAGTACTTC